This T cell receptor (beta chain) was recovered during a study of regulatory T cells in long-lasting Graves disease. The study, taken as a whole, reports: Exclusively peripheral blood, rather than thyroid tissue, was studied.

Time point given: newly diagnosed GD, antithyroid drugs for less than 3 months. PBMC RNA was the source of the TCR library. To make TCR beta libraries, researchers used iRepertoire HTBI primers and Arm-PCR of CDR3 regions. Original processing notes: Samples jointly harbored 62 TRBV and 12 to 15 TRBJ segments. TCRdb reprocessed the multiplex PCR reads with MiXCR, giving one entry per CDR3 protein. The V and J calls shown here were made by TCRdb, not taken from the authors' results. The sample records more than 350,000 distinct CDR3 sequences, under 15% being singletons. Notes on this clonotype: Its antigen is not identified. A much bigger clone sits one base away, suggesting this may be a read error.

Germline V gene lookup returns CDR1 SGHAT and CDR2 FQNNGV. V lost 9 bases and J lost 13; bases outside the gene matches: 30. The CDR3 sequence is 18 residues long. This same sample was also taken into another study, of T cells in Graves' hyperthyroidism and ophthalmopathy. That work states: Also found in blood were most expanded thyroid clonotypes above 0.001.

This sample comprised peripheral blood mononuclear cells (PBMCs), obtained at new diagnosis, from a patient treated with antithyroid drugs. The source of this sequence is a woman under 40 with Graves disease. This chain joins TRBV11-2 and TRBJ2-1; TRBD2 matches 7 bases. This CDR3 reads CASKSRLLETGGRGTQFF. The CDR3 region has the DNA TGTGCCAGTAAGAGCCGCTTACTAGAGACGGGAGGACGAGGGACCCAGTTCTTC.